The present entry profiles one T cell receptor (beta chain) with its context. Someone with COVID-19 had been met by exposed participants within 2 weeks before study entry. This entry is derived from a study of blood T cell repertoires in COVID-19. Clones were sequenced by immunoSEQ multiplex PCR, and TCRdb holds only the in-frame ones, with some missing. The sample carries 200,000 to 250,000 clones, more than 80% recorded once. The sample comprised PBMCs or T cells enriched from blood (not recorded which). This TCR was recovered from a man in his fifties who had been exposed to COVID-19.

CDR3: CASSPGGITDTQYF. CDR3 coding DNA: TGTGCCAGCAGTCCGGGAGGGATCACAGATACGCAGTATTTT. The chain couples TRBV5-4 to TRBJ2-3; 8 positions agree with TRBD2. The CDR3 runs 14 residues. V gave up 5 bases and J gave up 2 bases; unmatched junction bases: 4. The germline V gene encodes CDR1 SGHNT and CDR2 YYREEE (reference sequence).